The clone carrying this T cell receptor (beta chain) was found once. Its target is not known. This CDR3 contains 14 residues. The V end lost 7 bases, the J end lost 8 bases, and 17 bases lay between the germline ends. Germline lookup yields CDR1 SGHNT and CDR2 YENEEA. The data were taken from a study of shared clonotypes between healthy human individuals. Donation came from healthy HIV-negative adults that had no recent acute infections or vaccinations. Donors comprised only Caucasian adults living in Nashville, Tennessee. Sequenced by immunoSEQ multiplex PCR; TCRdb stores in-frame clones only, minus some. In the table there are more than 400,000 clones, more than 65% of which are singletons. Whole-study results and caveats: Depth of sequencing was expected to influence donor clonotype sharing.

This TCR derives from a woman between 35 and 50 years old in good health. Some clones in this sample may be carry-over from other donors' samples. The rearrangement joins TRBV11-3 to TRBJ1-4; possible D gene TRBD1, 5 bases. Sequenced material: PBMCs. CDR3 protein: CASTPGGFREKLFF. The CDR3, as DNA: TGTGCCAGCACCCCTGGGGGGTTCCGGGAAAAACTGTTTTTT.